This T cell receptor (beta chain) was recorded in a study of blood T cell repertoires in COVID-19. Original data processing: Reference gene primer amplification gave estimated nucleated cell counts. Profiling relied on immunoSEQ multiplex PCR, and the TCRdb table lists in-frame clones only, not all of them. V, J and clone size were drawn from that table, and D and trimming were deduced from the DNA. The sample lists over 75,000 clones, 75% to 90% occurring once. J was trimmed by 0 bases and V by 6 bases; bases with no gene match: 4. The CDR3 has 14 residues. CDR1 and CDR2 (germline): MNHEY, SVGAGI. The specimen was peripheral blood. The TCR originated in an older woman with acute or convalescent COVID-19. The chain recombines TRBV6-5 with TRBJ1-1; 7 bases match TRBD1. The DNA of the CDR3 is TGTGCCAGCAGACTGGGACAGATGAACACTGAAGCTTTCTTT. Its protein product is CASRLGQMNTEAFF.